This T cell receptor beta chain was sequenced during a study of blood T cell repertoires in COVID-19. For the study at large: Both acute and convalescent COVID-19 samples were obtained from the United States, Italy and Spain. Nucleic acid was either cDNA or gDNA, and it came from T cells, B-cell-depleted T cells, or PBMCs.

The CDR3 is made up of 15 amino acids. Germline values: CDR1 PRHDT, CDR2 FYEKMQ (reference sequence). Trimming took 3 bases from V and 2 from J; bases not matched to a gene: 5. In the authors' methods: Estimation of nucleated cell counts was performed using reference gene primer amplification. Produced via immunoSEQ multiplex PCR; TCRdb's table is partial and in-frame only. V and J calls and clone size are given by that table; D and trimming were obtained from the DNA. This table has approximately 15,000 clones, about 85% appearing once. This receptor was obtained from a man between 50 and 59 years old with active COVID-19. This chain uses TRBV13 with TRBJ2-7; 9 positions match TRBD2. Sequencing used peripheral blood. As DNA, the CDR3 is TGTGCCAGCAGCTTCTTACTAGCGGGCGCCTACGAGCAGTACTTC. The encoded protein is CASSFLLAGAYEQYF.